These 8 T cell receptor beta chains were all obtained from the same sample, sequenced in a study of cytomegalovirus exposure and HLA in healthy donors. 60 Vbeta and 13 Jbeta primers were used in PCR. Measured with immunoSEQ multiplex PCR; TCRdb has only the in-frame clones, and not every one. The data show some 190,000 clones, around 78% seen once. Specimen: PBMCs. These receptors came from a woman in her 30s in good health and CMV-seropositive.

This clone has a single count. This chain joins TRBV10-3 and TRBJ1-1; D is ambiguous. The CDR3 spans 11 residues. Trimming removed 2 bases at V and 8 bases at J, with 6 bases between. The germline V gene has CDR1 ENHRY and CDR2 SYGVKD. The CDR3 DNA reads as TGTGCCATCAGTGAGAACATGGAAGCTTTCTTT. Its protein product is CAISENMEAFF.

By sample fraction, this clone is large (0.1 to 1%). Other nucleotide sequences in the sample specify the same CDR3. The chain has TRBV30 and TRBJ1-4, with a possible D match to TRBD1 (5 bases). Trimming pared 5 bases from V and 11 bases from J, leaving 12 bases between. From germline, CDR1 is GTSNPN and CDR2 SVGIG (reference sequence). This CDR3 is 11 amino acids long. CDR3 sequence reads: CAWSQGGKLFF. DNA of the CDR3: TGTGCCTGGTCTCAGGGAGGGAAACTGTTTTTT.

The chain employs TRBV6-5 and TRBJ1-1; D is ambiguous. The germline CDR1 and CDR2 sequences are MNHEY and SVGAGI. Trimming left V 0 bases short and J 0 bases short, with 2 bases between. The CDR3 sequence is 13 residues long. CDR3 in amino acids: CASSYSVNTEAFF. The CDR3 coding sequence is TGTGCCAGCAGTTACTCCGTGAACACTGAAGCTTTCTTT.

The V gene is TRBV5-1, the J gene TRBJ1-1; D gene unclear. The length of the CDR3 is 14 residues. Deletions cut 3 bases from V and 3 bases from J, with 12 bases between. Germline V lookup: CDR1 SGHRS, CDR2 YFSETQ. The DNA for the CDR3 is TGCGCCAGCAGCTCACAAACGGGAGACACTGAAGCTTTCTTT. It encodes CASSSQTGDTEAFF. The full variable domain, its missing parts supplied by reference TRBV5-1 and TRBJ1-1, is KAGVTQTPRYLIKTRGQQVTLSCSPISGHRSVSWYQQTPGQGLQFLFEYFSETQRNKGNFPGRFSGRQFSNSRSEMNVSTLELGDSALYLCASSSQTGDTEAFFGQGTRLTVV.

The chain has TRBV10-3 and TRBJ2-1, with TRBD2 matching 14 bases. CDR1 and CDR2 (germline): ENHRY, SYGVKD. The V segment lost 6 bases and the J segment 8 bases; nucleotides outside the gene matches: 3. This CDR3 is built from 14 residues. CDR3 region: CAIRGTSGGDEQFF. The CDR3, as DNA: TGTGCCATCAGGGGGACTAGCGGGGGCGATGAGCAGTTCTTC.

The J gene is TRBJ2-5, the V gene TRBV28; possible D gene TRBD1, 6 bases. V was shortened by 1 base and J by 5 bases, with 26 bases between the two germline ends. The CDR3 has 19 amino acids. The germline CDR1 and CDR2 sequences are MDHEN and SYDVKM. CDR3 loop: CASSLSGGGGTLLGETQYF. In DNA form, the CDR3 reads TGTGCCAGCAGTTTATCAGGTGGTGGGGGCACTCTTTTGGGGGAGACCCAGTACTTC.

The genes are TRBV6-5 and TRBJ1-6; tentative D call: TRBD1 (6 bases). The CDR3 contains 14 residues. Germline assignment: CDR1 MNHEY and CDR2 SVGAGI. Trimming cost V 4 bases and J 6 bases, with 10 bases left between them. This CDR3 reads CASSFRGSNSPLHF. The CDR3 coding sequence is TGTGCCAGCAGTTTCAGGGGTAGTAATTCACCCCTCCACTTT.

This chain joins TRBV18 and TRBJ1-1, with 8 nucleotides matching TRBD1. The germline V gene encodes CDR1 KGHSH and CDR2 LQKENI. CDR3 length: 16 amino acids. Trimming removed 4 bases from V and 4 bases from J; junction bases left unmatched: 11. The CDR3 bases are TGTGCCAGCTCACGAGACTTAGTCACAGGGGGCACTGAAGCTTTCTTT. Its protein is CASSRDLVTGGTEAFF.